These 14 T cell receptor beta chains came from one sample sequenced in a study of CD8 T cells in ankylosing spondylitis. Study-wide results and caveats: Seemingly characteristic of ankylosing spondylitis blood was a TCR beta motif consisting of about 8 highly homologous variants.

TCRdb itself ran the 5' RACE reads through MiXCR, one entry per CDR3 protein. The table records around 540,000 distinct CDR3 sequences, about an eighth of them present only once. Their target antigens are unknown. The source material was blood, either unsorted or a sorted T cell fraction (not recorded which). The receptors derive from a male donor with ankylosing spondylitis.

This clonotype was seen repeatedly, ten times or more. J is TRBJ1-1 and V is TRBV4-1, with 8 bases that match TRBD1. The CDR3 has 16 residues. J lost 0 bases, V lost 2 bases, and 5 bases had no gene match. Germline CDR1 and CDR2: MGHRA and YSYEKL. CDR3 residues: CASSQTGQVLNTEAFF. CDR3 nucleotides: TGCGCCAGCAGCCAAACGGGACAGGTCCTGAACACTGAAGCTTTCTTT.

This clonotype was counted between two and nine times. The rearrangement joins TRBV29-1 to TRBJ1-2, with 8 bases identical to TRBD1. Germline assignment: CDR1 SQVTM and CDR2 ANQGSEA. The CDR3 is 15 amino acids. J lost 2 bases, V lost 6 bases, and 11 bases had no gene match. CDR3 protein: CSVEIGQGLNYGYTF. The CDR3 coding sequence is TGCAGCGTCGAGATCGGACAGGGCCTAAACTATGGCTACACCTTC.

Only a few counts were recorded for this clonotype. V gene TRBV12-3 or TRBV12-4 combines with J gene TRBJ1-2; D is possibly TRBD1 (6 bases). The CDR3 runs to 15 residues. The V and J ends lost 6 bases and 4 bases respectively, with 18 bases between them. The CDR3 sequence is CASRGGGRSSYGYTF. The CDR3 DNA reads as TGTGCCAGCAGGGGAGGGGGGAGGTCCTCCTATGGCTACACCTTC.

This clonotype was seen repeatedly, ten times or more. This rearrangement joins TRBV10-3 to TRBJ1-1; TRBD1 agrees at 10 bases. The CDR3 totals 14 residues. The germline CDR1 and CDR2 sequences are ENHRY and SYGVKD. Trimming cost V 4 bases and J 3 bases; bases outside gene matches: 2. CDR3 sequence (DNA): TGTGCCATCAGTGGACAGGGGGCGGACACTGAAGCTTTCTTT. Protein sequence: CAISGQGADTEAFF.

This chain joins TRBV6-5 and TRBJ1-4; 7 nucleotides agree with TRBD1. J gave up 7 bases and V 2 bases, and 4 bases lay outside the gene matches. CDR3 length: 14 amino acids. Germline V CDR1 and CDR2: MNHEY, SVGAGI. The CDR3 protein is CASSYRGLREKLFF. CDR3 bases: TGTGCCAGCAGTTACAGGGGGCTCCGTGAAAAACTGTTTTTT.

The table lists this clonotype with a few counts. The V call is TRBV5-1, the J call TRBJ2-7, with 7 bases that match TRBD1. The CDR3 is 15 amino acids. Trimming cost V 0 bases and J 7 bases; bases outside gene matches: 10. Per germline, CDR1 SGHRS and CDR2 YFSETQ. This chain's CDR3 is CASSLEGTVFGEQYF. The CDR3 DNA reads as TGCGCCAGCAGCTTGGAGGGGACAGTCTTTGGTGAGCAGTACTTC.

A word on this clonotype: A junction boundary mismatches the germline segment, possibly from a read error. The chain combines TRBV5-1 with TRBJ1-3, with D uncertain. The germline gives CDR1 SGHRS, CDR2 YFSETQ. The CDR3 has 14 amino acids. The CDR3 DNA follows: TGCGCCAGCCAAAGCCAGGACTCTGGAAACACCATGTATTTT. Translated: CASQSQDSGNTMYF.

This chain links TRBV29-1 with TRBJ2-5; TRBD2 matches at 9 bases. Germline trimming cut 5 bases from V and 0 bases from J; bases unmatched to any gene: 7. The CDR3 runs to 15 residues. CDR1 is SQVTM, CDR2 ANQGSEA, per germline. Here the CDR3 reads CSVRATSGYQETQYF. The CDR3 DNA reads TGCAGCGTTAGGGCGACTAGCGGTTACCAAGAGACCCAGTACTTC. Full variable domain (missing parts from reference TRBV29-1 and TRBJ2-5): SAVISQKPSRDICQRGTSLTIQCQVDSQVTMMFWYRQQPGQSLTLIATANQGSEATYESGFVIDKFPISRPNLTFSTLTVSNMSPEDSSIYLCSVRATSGYQETQYFGPGTRLLVL.

This clonotype was observed a few times. The rearrangement joins TRBV4-1 to TRBJ2-5; weak D call: TRBD2 (6 bases). This CDR3 spans 16 amino acids. Between the trimmed V and J ends, which lost 0 bases and 4 bases, there was a span of 15 bases. Germline CDR1 MGHRA, CDR2 YSYEKL. Here the CDR3 reads CASSQERRGNRETQYF. The CDR3 DNA reads as TGCGCCAGCAGCCAAGAACGACGCGGGAATCGAGAGACCCAGTACTTC.

This chain links TRBV20-1 with TRBJ2-7; D is ambiguous. This CDR3 region has 13 residues. Germline V gives CDR1 DFQATT, CDR2 SNEGSKA (reference sequence). Trimming shortened V by 0 bases and J by 3 bases, and 9 bases separated the two germline ends. The CDR3 bases are TGCAGTGCTAGAGAGCAGGATTTCTACGAGCAGTACTTC. Translation: CSAREQDFYEQYF.

This clonotype was seen many times. This chain's CDR3 is CASSLSGNEKLFF. CDR3 bases: TGTGCCAGCAGTTTGAGTGGTAATGAAAAACTGTTTTTT. This chain links TRBV12-3 or TRBV12-4 with TRBJ1-4; no definite D call. V was pared by 3 bases and J by 4 bases, with 6 bases between. The CDR3 extends over 13 amino acids.

This clonotype came up many times. The V gene is TRBV27, the J gene TRBJ1-5; D perhaps matches TRBD1 (5 bases). Per germline, CDR1 MNHEY and CDR2 SMNVEV (reference sequence). The CDR3 is made up of 16 amino acids. V lost 4 bases and J 5 bases, leaving 18 bases between the germline ends. The CDR3 sequence: CASSSKGLGRDQPQHF. The CDR3 region has the DNA TGTGCCAGCAGTTCCAAGGGGCTAGGGAGGGATCAGCCCCAGCATTTT.

The rearrangement joins TRBV5-1 to TRBJ2-1; 8 bases are a match to TRBD2. CDR3 length equals 14 residues. The trim removed 0 bases at V and 7 bases at J, leaving 3 bases unmatched. Germline assignment: CDR1 SGHRS and CDR2 YFSETQ. The CDR3 DNA is TGCGCCAGCAGCTTGGTAAGCGGGAGAAATGAGCAGTTCTTC. Encoded protein: CASSLVSGRNEQFF.

The chain links TRBV11-1 to TRBJ1-2; 8 nucleotides line up with TRBD1. The germline V gene has CDR1 SGHAT and CDR2 FQDESV (reference sequence). This CDR3 contains 18 residues. J lost 4 bases, V lost 4 bases, and 17 bases had no gene match. The CDR3: CASSSTQRQGTGSYGYTF. CDR3 DNA: TGTGCCAGCAGCTCAACTCAAAGACAGGGGACAGGAAGCTATGGCTACACCTTC.